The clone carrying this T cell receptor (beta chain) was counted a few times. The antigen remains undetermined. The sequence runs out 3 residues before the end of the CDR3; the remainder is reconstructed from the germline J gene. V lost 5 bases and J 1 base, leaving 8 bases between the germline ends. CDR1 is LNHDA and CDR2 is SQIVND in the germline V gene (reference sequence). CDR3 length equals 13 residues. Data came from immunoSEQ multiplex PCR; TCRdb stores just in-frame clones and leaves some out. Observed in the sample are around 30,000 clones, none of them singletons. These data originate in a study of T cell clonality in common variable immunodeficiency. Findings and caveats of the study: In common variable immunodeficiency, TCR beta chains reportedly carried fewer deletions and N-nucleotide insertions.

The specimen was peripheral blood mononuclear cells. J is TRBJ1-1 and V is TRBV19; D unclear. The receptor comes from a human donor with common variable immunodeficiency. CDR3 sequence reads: CASSPTGNTEAFF. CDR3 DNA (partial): TGTGCCAGTAGTCCCACCGGGAACACTGAA.